A selection of T cell receptor beta chains follows, all from one sample in a study of blood T cell repertoires in COVID-19. Repertoires were generated with immunoSEQ multiplex PCR, while TCRdb's copy carries only in-frame clones and drops some. The table shows tens of thousands of clones, with roughly 80% occurring only once. The material sequenced was peripheral blood. These receptors were taken from a man aged 35 to 55 with acute or convalescent COVID-19. The CDR3 runs from the conserved cysteine through the conserved F or W. D genes are given only for firm matches. Clone size is not always given. Where it is, it says once, few, many or a class for expanded clones.

>TRBJ2-3|TRBV7-8|TRBD2|-
CASSLGSLAGATSTDTQYF
TGTGCCAGCAGCTTAGGATCCCTAGCGGGGGCCACAAGCACAGATACGCAGTATTTT
>TRBJ2-4|TRBV11-2|-|once
CASSFGQINIQYF
TGTGCCAGCAGCTTCGGACAGATAAACATTCAGTACTTC
>TRBJ1-3|TRBV7-9|TRBD1|-
CASSSYRGRGNTIYF
TGTGCCAGCAGTTCTTACAGGGGAAGGGGAAACACCATATATTTT
>TRBJ1-1|TRBV3-1/TRBV3-2|-|-
CASRQDTEAFF
TGTGCCTCGCGACAGGACACTGAAGCTTTCTTT
>TRBJ1-2|TRBV2|-|-
CASTKGGDRNYGYTF
TGTGCCAGCACTAAGGGGGGGGACCGAAACTATGGCTACACCTTC
>TRBJ2-3|TRBV19|-|once
CASSISYREDTQYF
TGTGCCAGTAGTATTTCCTACAGGGAAGATACGCAGTATTTT
>TRBJ1-1|TRBV5-1|-|-
CASSLSYTSAGEGIF
TGCGCCAGCAGCTTGTCTTATACCTCAGCAGGGGAGGGGATCTTT
>TRBJ1-6|TRBV25-1|-|-
CASSSAGTIYNSPLHF
TGTGCCAGCAGTTCTGCCGGGACTATCTATAATTCACCCCTCCACTTT
>TRBJ1-6|TRBV2|TRBD1|once
CASSLGQAQSPLHF
TGTGCCAGCAGCCTAGGACAGGCGCAATCACCCCTCCACTTT
>TRBJ1-1|TRBV30|-|-
CAWGGLPEAFF
TGTGCCTGGGGGGGGCTCCCTGAAGCTTTCTTT
>TRBJ1-2|TRBV12-3/TRBV12-4|-|few
CASSLRQGRGYTF
TGTGCCAGCAGTTTGAGGCAGGGAAGGGGCTACACCTTC
>TRBJ1-1|TRBV18|-|once
CASSPPSGGNTEAFF
TGTGCCAGCTCACCACCGTCGGGGGGGAACACTGAAGCTTTCTTT
>TRBJ2-4|TRBV4-1|TRBD1|-
CASRSRTGKNIQYF
TGCGCCAGCAGATCCCGGACAGGCAAAAACATTCAGTACTTC
>TRBJ2-3|TRBV7-2|TRBD2|-
CASSHGGLAAITDTQYF
TGTGCCAGCAGCCACGGGGGACTAGCGGCGATCACAGATACGCAGTATTTT
>TRBJ2-3|TRBV9|-|-
CASSGREGGAPSTDTQYF
TGTGCCAGCAGCGGTCGCGAAGGGGGGGCGCCTAGCACAGATACGCAGTATTTT
>TRBJ1-1|TRBV5-1|TRBD1|once
CASSLKEGGRDTEAFF
TGCGCCAGCAGCTTGAAGGAAGGGGGCCGGGACACTGAAGCTTTCTTT
>TRBJ1-5|TRBV2|TRBD1|once
CASSADRDGQPQHF
TGTGCCAGCAGTGCAGACAGGGATGGCCAGCCCCAGCATTTT